The clone carrying this TCR beta chain was recorded only once. The source of the sample is a study of Ad26.COV2.S vaccination and SARS-CoV-2 variants. Study-wide context: Administration of Ad26.COV2.S was intramuscular, either once or twice 56 days apart.

Only in-frame clones appear in the TCRdb table, and some are missing; sequencing was by immunoSEQ multiplex PCR. The sample holds 300,000 to 400,000 clones, around 83% seen once. Specified treatment: roughly 20 received Ad26.COV2.S at low or high dose, single or two shots; 5 received placebo; per-sample allocation not given. Sampling was performed 63 days after the first vaccine or placebo injection. From germline, CDR1 is ENHRY and CDR2 SYGVKD. The CDR3 totals 13 residues. V dropped 6 bases and J dropped 4 bases, with 12 bases sitting between them. This receptor was taken from a person aged 18 to 65 who received the Ad26.COV2.S COVID-19 vaccine or a placebo. Specimen: peripheral blood, collected in a trial of Ad26.COV2.S vaccine versus placebo. The genes are TRBV10-3 and TRBJ1-1, with a possible D match to TRBD1 (6 bases). The DNA of the CDR3 is TGTGCCATCAGAAGGACAGCCGGCACTGAAGCTTTCTTT. Protein product: CAIRRTAGTEAFF.